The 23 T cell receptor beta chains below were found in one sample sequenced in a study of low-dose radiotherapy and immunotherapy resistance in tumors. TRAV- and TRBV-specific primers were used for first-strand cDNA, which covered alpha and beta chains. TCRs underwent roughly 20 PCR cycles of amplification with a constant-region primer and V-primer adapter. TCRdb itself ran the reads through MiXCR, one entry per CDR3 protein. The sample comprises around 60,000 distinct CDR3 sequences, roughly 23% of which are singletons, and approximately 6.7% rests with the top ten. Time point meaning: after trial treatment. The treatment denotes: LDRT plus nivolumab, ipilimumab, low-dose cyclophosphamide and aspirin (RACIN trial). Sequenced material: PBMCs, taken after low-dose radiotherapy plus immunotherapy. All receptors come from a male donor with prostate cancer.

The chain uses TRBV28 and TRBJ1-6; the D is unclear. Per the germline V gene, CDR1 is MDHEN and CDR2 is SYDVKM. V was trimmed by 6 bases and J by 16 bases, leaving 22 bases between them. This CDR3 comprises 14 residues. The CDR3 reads CASSSPGLNNFLHF. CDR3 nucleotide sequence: TGTGCCAGCAGCAGCCCCGGCCTGAATAATTTTCTCCACTTT.

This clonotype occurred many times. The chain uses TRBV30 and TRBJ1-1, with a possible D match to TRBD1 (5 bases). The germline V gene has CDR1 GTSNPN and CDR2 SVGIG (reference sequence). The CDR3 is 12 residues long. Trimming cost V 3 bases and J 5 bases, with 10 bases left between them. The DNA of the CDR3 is TGTGCCTGGAGCCCGGGGGTGACTGAAGCTTTCTTT. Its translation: CAWSPGVTEAFF.

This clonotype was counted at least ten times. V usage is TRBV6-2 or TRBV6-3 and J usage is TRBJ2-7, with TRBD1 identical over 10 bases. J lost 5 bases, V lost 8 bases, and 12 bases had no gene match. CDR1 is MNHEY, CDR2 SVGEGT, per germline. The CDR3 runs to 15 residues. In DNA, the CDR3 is TGTGCCAGCTTAACAGGGGGACAGGGGAGAGACGAGCAGTACTTC. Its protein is CASLTGGQGRDEQYF.

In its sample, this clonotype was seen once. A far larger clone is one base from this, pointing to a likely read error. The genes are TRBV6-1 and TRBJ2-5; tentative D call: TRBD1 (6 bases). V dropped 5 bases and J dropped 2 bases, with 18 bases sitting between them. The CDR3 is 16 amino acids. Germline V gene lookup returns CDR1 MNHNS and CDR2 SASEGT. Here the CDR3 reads CASSYPPAQGQETQYF. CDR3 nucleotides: TGTGCCAGCAGTTACCCTCCGGCACAGGGACAAGAGACCCAGTACTTC.

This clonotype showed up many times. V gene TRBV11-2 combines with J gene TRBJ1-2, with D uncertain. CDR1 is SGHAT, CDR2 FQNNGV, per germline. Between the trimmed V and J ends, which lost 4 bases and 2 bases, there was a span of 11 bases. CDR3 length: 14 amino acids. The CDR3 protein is CASSSVIRNYGYTF. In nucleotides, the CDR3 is TGTGCCAGCAGCTCCGTTATTCGGAACTATGGCTACACCTTC.

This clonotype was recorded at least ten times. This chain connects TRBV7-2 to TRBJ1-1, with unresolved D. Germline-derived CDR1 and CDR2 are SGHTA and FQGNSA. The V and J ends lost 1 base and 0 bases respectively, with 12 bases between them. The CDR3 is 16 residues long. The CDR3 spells CASSLVGQVLNTEAFF. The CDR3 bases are TGTGCCAGCAGCTTAGTAGGCCAGGTTTTGAACACTGAAGCTTTCTTT.

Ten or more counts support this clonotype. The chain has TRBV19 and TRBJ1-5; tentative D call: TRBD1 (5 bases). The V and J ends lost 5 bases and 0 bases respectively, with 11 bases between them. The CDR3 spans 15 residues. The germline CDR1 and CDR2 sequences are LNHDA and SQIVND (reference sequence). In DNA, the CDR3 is TGTGCCAGTAGTTCGACCGGGGCTAGCAATCAGCCCCAGCATTTT. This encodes CASSSTGASNQPQHF.

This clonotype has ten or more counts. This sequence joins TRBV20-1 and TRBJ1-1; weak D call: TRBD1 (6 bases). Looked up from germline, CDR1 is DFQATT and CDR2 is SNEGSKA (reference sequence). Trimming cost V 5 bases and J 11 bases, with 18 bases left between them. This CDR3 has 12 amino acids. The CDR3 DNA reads TGCAGTGCTTTCATACCTACAGGGTCTGCTTTCTTT. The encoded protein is CSAFIPTGSAFF.

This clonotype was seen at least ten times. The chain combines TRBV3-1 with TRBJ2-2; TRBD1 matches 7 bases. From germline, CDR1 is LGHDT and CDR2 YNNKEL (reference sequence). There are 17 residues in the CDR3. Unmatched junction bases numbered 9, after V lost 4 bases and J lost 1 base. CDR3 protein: CASSPKGRDRNTGELFF. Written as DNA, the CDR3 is TGTGCCAGCAGCCCAAAGGGACGGGACAGGAACACCGGGGAGCTGTTTTTT.

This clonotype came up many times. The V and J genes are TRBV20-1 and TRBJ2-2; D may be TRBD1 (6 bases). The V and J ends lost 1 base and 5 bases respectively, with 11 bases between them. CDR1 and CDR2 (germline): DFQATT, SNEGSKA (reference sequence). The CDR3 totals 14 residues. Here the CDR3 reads CSARGGGITGELFF. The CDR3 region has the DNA TGCAGTGCTAGAGGAGGGGGTATAACCGGGGAGCTGTTTTTT.

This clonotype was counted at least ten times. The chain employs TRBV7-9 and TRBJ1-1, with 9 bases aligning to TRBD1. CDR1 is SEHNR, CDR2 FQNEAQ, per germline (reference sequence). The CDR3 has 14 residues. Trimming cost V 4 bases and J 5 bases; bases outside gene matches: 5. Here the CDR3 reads CASSSQGARTEAFF. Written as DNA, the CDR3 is TGTGCCAGCAGCTCACAGGGGGCTCGAACTGAAGCTTTCTTT.

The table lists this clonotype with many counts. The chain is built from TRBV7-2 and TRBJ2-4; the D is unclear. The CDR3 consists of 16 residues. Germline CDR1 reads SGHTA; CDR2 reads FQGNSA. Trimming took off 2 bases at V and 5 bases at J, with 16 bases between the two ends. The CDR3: CASSLTGLGAQNIQYF. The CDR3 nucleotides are TGTGCCAGCAGCTTAACCGGTCTCGGCGCCCAAAACATTCAGTACTTC.

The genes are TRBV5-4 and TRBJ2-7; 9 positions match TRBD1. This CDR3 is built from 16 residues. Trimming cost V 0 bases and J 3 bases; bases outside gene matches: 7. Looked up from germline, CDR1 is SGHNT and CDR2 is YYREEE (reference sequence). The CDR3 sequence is CASSLDGQGTLYEQYF. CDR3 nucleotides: TGTGCCAGCAGCTTGGACGGACAGGGGACCCTCTACGAGCAGTACTTC.

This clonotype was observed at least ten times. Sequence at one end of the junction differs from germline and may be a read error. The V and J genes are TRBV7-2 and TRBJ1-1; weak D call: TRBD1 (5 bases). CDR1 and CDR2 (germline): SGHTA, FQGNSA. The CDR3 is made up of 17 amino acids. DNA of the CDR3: TGCGCCAGCAGCCAAGATAACACCGGGACGGTGAACACTGAAGCTTTCTTT. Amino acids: CASSQDNTGTVNTEAFF. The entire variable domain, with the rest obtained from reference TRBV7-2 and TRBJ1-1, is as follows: GAGVSQSPSNKVTEKGKDVELRCDPISGHTALYWYRQSLGQGLEFLIYFQGNSAPDKSGLPSDRFSAERTGGSVSTLTIQRTQQEDSAVYLCASSQDNTGTVNTEAFFGQGTRLTVV.

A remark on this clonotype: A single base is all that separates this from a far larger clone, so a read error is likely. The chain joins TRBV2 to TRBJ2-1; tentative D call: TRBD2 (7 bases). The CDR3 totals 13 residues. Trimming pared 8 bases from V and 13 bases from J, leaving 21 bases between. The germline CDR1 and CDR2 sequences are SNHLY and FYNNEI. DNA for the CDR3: TGTGCCAGCGGGCGGGGGACATTGGAGACCCAGTTCTTC. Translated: CASGRGTLETQFF. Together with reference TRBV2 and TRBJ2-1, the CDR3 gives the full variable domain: EPEVTQTPSHQVTQMGQEVILRCVPISNHLYFYWYRQILGQKVEFLVSFYNNEISEKSEIFDDQFSVERPDGSNFTLKIRSTKLEDSAMYFCASGRGTLETQFFGPGTRLTVL.

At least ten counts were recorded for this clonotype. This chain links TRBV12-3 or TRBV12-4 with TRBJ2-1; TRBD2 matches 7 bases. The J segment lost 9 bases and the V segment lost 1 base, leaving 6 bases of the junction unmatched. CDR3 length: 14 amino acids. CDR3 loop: CASSLGLGGSEQFF. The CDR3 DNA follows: TGTGCCAGCAGTTTAGGACTAGGCGGGAGTGAGCAGTTCTTC.

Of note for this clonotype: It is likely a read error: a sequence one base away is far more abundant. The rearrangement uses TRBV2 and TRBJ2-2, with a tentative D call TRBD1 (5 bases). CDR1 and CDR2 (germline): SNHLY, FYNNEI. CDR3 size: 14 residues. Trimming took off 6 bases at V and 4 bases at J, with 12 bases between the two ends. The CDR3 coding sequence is TGTGCCAGCAGCTCCGACAGTGGCACCGGGGAGCTGTTTTTT. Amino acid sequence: CASSSDSGTGELFF.

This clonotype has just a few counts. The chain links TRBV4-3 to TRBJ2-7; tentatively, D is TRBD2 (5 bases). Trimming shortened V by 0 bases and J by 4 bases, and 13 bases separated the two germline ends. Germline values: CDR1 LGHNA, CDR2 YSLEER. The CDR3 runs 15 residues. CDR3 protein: CASSQEARVGYEQYF. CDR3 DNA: TGCGCCAGCAGCCAAGAAGCGAGGGTTGGGTACGAGCAGTACTTC.

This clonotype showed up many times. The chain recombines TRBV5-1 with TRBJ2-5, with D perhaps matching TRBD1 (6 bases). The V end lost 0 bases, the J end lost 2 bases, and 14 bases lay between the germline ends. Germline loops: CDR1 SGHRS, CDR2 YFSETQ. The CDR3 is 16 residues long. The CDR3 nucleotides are TGCGCCAGCAGCTTGGCCCCGGGACAAATACAAGAGACCCAGTACTTC. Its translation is CASSLAPGQIQETQYF.

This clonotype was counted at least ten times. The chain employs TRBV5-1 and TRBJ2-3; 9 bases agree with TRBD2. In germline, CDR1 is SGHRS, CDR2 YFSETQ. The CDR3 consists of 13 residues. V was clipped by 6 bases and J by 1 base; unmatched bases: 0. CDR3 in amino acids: CASKREGTDTQYF. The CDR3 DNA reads TGCGCCAGCAAGCGGGAGGGCACAGATACGCAGTATTTT.

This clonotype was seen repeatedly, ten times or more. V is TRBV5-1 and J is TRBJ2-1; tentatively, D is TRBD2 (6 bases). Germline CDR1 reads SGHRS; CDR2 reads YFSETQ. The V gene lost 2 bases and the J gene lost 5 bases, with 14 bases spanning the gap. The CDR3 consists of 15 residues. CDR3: CASSLSLAGNNEQFF. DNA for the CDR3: TGCGCCAGCAGCTTATCACTAGCAGGAAACAATGAGCAGTTCTTC.

CDR3 in DNA: TGCAGCGTTGCTAGCGGGAGGTCCAGGACAGATACGCAGTATTTT. It is translated as CSVASGRSRTDTQYF. The chain has TRBV29-1 and TRBJ2-3; 11 bases align to TRBD2. The length of the CDR3 is 15 residues. Germline CDR1 and CDR2: SQVTM and ANQGSEA. V shed 4 bases, J shed 3 bases, and the junction held 6 bases outside the gene matches.

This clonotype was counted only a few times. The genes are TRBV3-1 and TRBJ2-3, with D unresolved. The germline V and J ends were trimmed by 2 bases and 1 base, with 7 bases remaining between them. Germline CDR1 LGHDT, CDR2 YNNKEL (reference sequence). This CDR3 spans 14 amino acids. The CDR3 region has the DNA TGTGCCAGCAGCCAAAGGCCTCGCACAGATACGCAGTATTTT. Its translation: CASSQRPRTDTQYF.